This T cell receptor beta chain was profiled in a study of blood T cell repertoires in COVID-19. Study at large: PBMCs, B-cell-depleted T cells, or T cells provided the cDNA or gDNA that made up the material.

This CDR3 is built from 14 residues. V lost 0 bases and J 6 bases, leaving 11 bases between the germline ends. The germline gives CDR1 LGHDT, CDR2 YNNKEL (reference sequence). Enrolment of Seattle patients took place during active infection, and they were followed longitudinally. In the original processing: Scientists estimated how many nucleated cells there were by amplifying reference gene primers. Clones were sequenced by immunoSEQ multiplex PCR, and TCRdb holds only the in-frame ones, with some missing. Clonal size and the V and J genes are those of that table, whereas D and trimming came from the DNA. Counted here are roughly 150,000 clones, around 84% occurring once; the ten biggest clones make up under 3%.

What was sequenced was peripheral blood. The chain carries TRBV3-1 (or the pseudogene TRBV3-2) and TRBJ1-2; no firm D call. The source is a woman older than 75 with COVID-19, enrolled during active disease. The CDR3 nucleotides are TGTGCCAGCAGCCAAGAACTCACGGTGAATGGCTACACCTTC. Encoded protein: CASSQELTVNGYTF.